Listed below are T cell receptor beta chains from one sample, sequenced in a study of OX40 agonist ivuxolimab in advanced cancers. Sequencing used immunoSEQ multiplex PCR; TCRdb keeps in-frame clones, though not all of them. The data contain some 70,000 clones, approximately 91% of them seen just once; the ten biggest clones take up roughly 2.2%. This material consisted of CD4+ or CD8+ T cells sorted from blood, taken in a trial of the OX40 agonist ivuxolimab. These receptors originate from an adult with an advanced solid tumor such as melanoma, head and neck, liver or kidney cancer. Both conserved end residues are trimmed from each CDR3. Fields, in order: V gene, J gene, CDR3 protein.

TRBV7-2	TRBJ2-1	ASSWTSGSYNEQF
TRBV19	TRBJ2-7	ASSRPWQGETYEQY
TRBV5-1	TRBJ2-1	ASSDRSSYNEQF
TRBV18	TRBJ2-1	ASSPIFSGVGNEQF
TRBV6-5	TRBJ2-3	ASSSSGDTQY
TRBV27	TRBJ2-2	ASSLSRIPPTGELF
TRBV10-1	TRBJ1-2	ASSESRDLPET
TRBV10-3	TRBJ1-2	AIEQGPNYGYT
TRBV2	TRBJ1-5	ASRDGTGPDQPQH
TRBV4-2	TRBJ1-2	ASSQDGGSLYGYT
TRBV28	TRBJ1-6	ASSLRQGAYNSPLH
TRBV28	TRBJ1-1	ASGRGALMNTEAF
TRBV10-3	TRBJ1-5	AISEGNQPQH
TRBV21-1	TRBJ2-7	ASSKAGVGFLAEQY
TRBV11-2	TRBJ2-3	ASSFVAGGADTQY
TRBV7-6	TRBJ2-3	ASSKNEADTQY
TRBV5-8	TRBJ1-2	ASSLGPLGSSYGYT
TRBV28	TRBJ1-2	ASSLTDFYGYT
TRBV5-4	TRBJ1-2	ASSLGPREKDGYT
TRBV9	TRBJ2-7	ASSVSSRGWSYEQY
TRBV27	TRBJ2-5	ASTESRGHGTQY
TRBV28	TRBJ1-4	ASSLQGHNPLNEKLF
TRBV7-2	TRBJ2-2	ASSLLIREGTGELF
TRBV5-4	TRBJ2-3	ASSLDAGFTDTQY
TRBV4-2	TRBJ2-3	ASSQEGSGGADTQY
TRBV27	TRBJ2-7	ASSPYSTGPLPYEQY
TRBV4-2	TRBJ1-2	ASSLWAGDGYT
TRBV11-2	TRBJ2-7	ASSLEAGRTYEQY
TRBV7-7	TRBJ2-2	ASSLEGGSTGELF
TRBV7-9	TRBJ1-1	ASSLGQGFTEAF
TRBV5-1	TRBJ2-1	ASSTSGISYNEQF
TRBV6-6	TRBJ1-1	ASSQSLGPEAF